This passage covers 4 T cell receptor beta chains from one sample sequenced in a study of molecular identifiers for immune sequencing clone quantification. TCRdb analysed the PCR reads with MiXCR anew, one entry per CDR3 protein. The sample yields tens of thousands of distinct CDR3 sequences, roughly a sixth seen once. The specimen was naive CD8+ T cells from blood, with Jurkat cell RNA spiked in. Subset reported: FACS-sorted CD8+CD4-CCR7+CD45RA+ naive T cells. These receptors all stem from a human donor in good health. Some libraries in this study had Jurkat cell RNA spiked in.

This clonotype was counted at least ten times. The rearrangement joins TRBV27 to TRBJ2-3; possible D gene TRBD1, 5 bases. Trimming shortened V by 0 bases and J by 3 bases, and 13 bases separated the two germline ends. The CDR3 totals 16 residues. The germline gives CDR1 MNHEY, CDR2 SMNVEV (reference sequence). DNA of the CDR3: TGTGCCAGCAGTTTATCGCCGGACATAAGGACAGATACGCAGTATTTT. Translating it yields CASSLSPDIRTDTQYF.

At least ten counts were recorded for this clonotype. The rearrangement uses TRBV7-6 and TRBJ2-1; D gene uncertain. Germline CDR1 SGHVS, CDR2 FNYEAQ. The CDR3 runs to 15 residues. The ends were cut back, 1 base at V and 0 bases at J, with 7 bases in the middle. CDR3 in DNA: TGTGCCAGCAGCTTAGTCCCAAACTCCTACAATGAGCAGTTCTTC. This encodes CASSLVPNSYNEQFF.

This clonotype was recorded many times. V usage is TRBV18 and J usage is TRBJ1-1; 12 nucleotides align to TRBD1. The CDR3 loop spans 18 amino acids. Germline CDR1 is KGHSH and CDR2 is LQKENI. The V and J ends lost 0 bases and 2 bases, in that order; junction bases with no gene match: 7. Written as DNA, the CDR3 is TGTGCCAGCTCACCACCGTTCGGGACAGGGGGCGGAAACACTGAAGCTTTCTTT. It codes for CASSPPFGTGGGNTEAFF. Full variable domain (outside the CDR3, taken from reference TRBV18 and TRBJ1-1): NAGVMQNPRHLVRRRGQEARLRCSPMKGHSHVYWYRQLPEEGLKFMVYLQKENIIDESGMPKERFSAEFPKEGPSILRIQQVVRGDSAAYFCASSPPFGTGGGNTEAFFGQGTRLTVV.

This clonotype was observed many times. The chain links TRBV19 to TRBJ2-3; 13 bases are a match to TRBD2. The CDR3 has 17 residues. The germline gives CDR1 LNHDA, CDR2 SQIVND (reference sequence). V trimming: 5 bases; J trimming: 4 bases; junction bases outside the gene matches: 9. CDR3 protein: CASSPGTSGVGADTQYF. The CDR3 DNA is TGTGCCAGTAGTCCGGGGACTAGCGGGGTCGGTGCAGATACGCAGTATTTT.